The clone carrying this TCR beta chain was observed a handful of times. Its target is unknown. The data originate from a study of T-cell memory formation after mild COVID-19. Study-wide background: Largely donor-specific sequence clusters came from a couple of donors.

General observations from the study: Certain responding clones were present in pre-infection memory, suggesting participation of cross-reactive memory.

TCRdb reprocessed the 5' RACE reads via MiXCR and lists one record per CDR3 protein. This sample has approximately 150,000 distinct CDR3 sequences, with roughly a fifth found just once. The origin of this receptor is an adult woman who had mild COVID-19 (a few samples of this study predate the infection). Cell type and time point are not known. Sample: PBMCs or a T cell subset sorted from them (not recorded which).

This CDR3 reads CASSLMTRGRYNEQYF. CDR3 DNA: TGCGCCAGCAGCTTGATGACCAGGGGGCGTTATAACGAGCAGTACTTC. The chain uses TRBV5-1 and TRBJ2-7, with 8 positions matching TRBD1. Germline loops: CDR1 SGHRS, CDR2 YFSETQ. Trimming removed 1 base from V and 5 bases from J; junction bases left unmatched: 11. The CDR3 contains 16 residues.